These 17 T cell receptor beta chains share one sample of origin, sequenced in a study of human T cells and chemical hapten exposure. Time point meaning: pre-sensitization, week 0. Treatment denoted: therapeutic diphenylcyclopropenone sensitization with weekly scalp DPC. TCRdb analysed the RACE reads with MiXCR anew, one entry per CDR3 protein. The repertoire holds some 84,000 distinct CDR3 sequences, with around 8.8% as singletons. The input for sequencing was whole blood, taken in connection with sensitization to the hapten diphenylcyclopropenone (DPC). The receptors stem from a middle-aged man with alopecia areata. Some clones in this sample may be carry-over from other donors' samples.

DNA for the CDR3: TGTGCCAGCAGGCCCGCCGGGGGAGGATTCAATCAGCCCCAGCATTTT. Its protein is CASRPAGGGFNQPQHF. V gene TRBV6-2 or TRBV6-3 combines with J gene TRBJ1-5, with D possibly being TRBD1 (5 bases). CDR1 and CDR2 from the germline V gene are MNHEY and SVGEGT. The CDR3 has 16 amino acids. V dropped 6 bases and J dropped 3 bases, with 18 bases sitting between them.

Many counts were recorded for this clonotype. The V gene is TRBV5-1, the J gene TRBJ1-2, with D tentatively TRBD1 (5 bases). Germline V gene data show CDR1 as SGHRS and CDR2 as YFSETQ. Trimming removed 2 bases at V and 3 bases at J, with 11 bases between. The CDR3 loop spans 14 amino acids. The CDR3 loop reads CASSFLTADYGYTF. The CDR3 nucleotides are TGCGCCAGCAGCTTCCTGACAGCGGACTATGGCTACACCTTC.

The V call is TRBV7-9, the J call TRBJ1-5; D unclear. The CDR3 consists of 14 residues. The germline V gene encodes CDR1 SEHNR and CDR2 FQNEAQ (reference sequence). Trimming removed 5 bases from V and 6 bases from J, with 14 bases in between. The CDR3 nucleotides read TGTGCCAGCAGCCCCCAAAGCGATGGTCAGCCCCAGCATTTT. It encodes CASSPQSDGQPQHF. The full variable domain, its missing parts supplied by reference TRBV7-9 and TRBJ1-5, is DTGVSQNPRHKITKRGQNVTFRCDPISEHNRLYWYRQTLGQGPEFLTYFQNEAQLEKSRLLSDRFSAERPKGSFSTLEIQRTEQGDSAMYLCASSPQSDGQPQHFGDGTRLSIL.

This clonotype was observed many times. The gene calls are TRBV20-1 and TRBJ1-2; tentatively, D is TRBD1 (6 bases). V was clipped by 6 bases and J by 5 bases, with 16 bases between them. Per germline, CDR1 DFQATT and CDR2 SNEGSKA (reference sequence). This CDR3 has 13 amino acids. DNA of the CDR3: TGCAGTGCATCGACAGGCTTATCATATGGCTACACCTTC. It translates to CSASTGLSYGYTF.

In this sample, this clonotype turned up many times. Germline is not matched at one junction end, which may reflect a read error. The gene calls are TRBV5-5 and TRBJ1-6; no clear D. The CDR3 extends over 15 amino acids. Germline-derived CDR1 and CDR2 are SGHKS and YYEKEE (reference sequence). The CDR3 coding sequence is TGTGCCACCAGCCCCGGGAGCTCCTATAATTCACCCCTCCACTTT. The encoded protein is CATSPGSSYNSPLHF.

This chain joins TRBV12-3 or TRBV12-4 and TRBJ2-1, with TRBD2 matching 13 bases. The CDR3 is 16 amino acids. V shed 7 bases, J shed 2 bases, and the junction held 5 bases outside the gene matches. The CDR3 loop reads CASIQTSGRPYNEQFF. DNA of the CDR3: TGTGCCAGCATCCAGACTAGCGGGAGGCCCTACAATGAGCAGTTCTTC.

In its sample, this clonotype was seen a few times. The chain employs TRBV10-3 and TRBJ1-4, with D uncertain. Germline V lookup: CDR1 ENHRY, CDR2 SYGVKD. V lost 1 base and J 3 bases, leaving 15 bases between the germline ends. CDR3 length: 17 residues. CDR3 sequence reads: CAISEFNTLGANEKLFF. The CDR3 coding sequence is TGTGCCATCAGTGAGTTCAACACGCTCGGGGCTAATGAAAAACTGTTTTTT.

This clonotype was recorded many times. The chain links TRBV29-1 to TRBJ2-3, with D hard to call. Germline assignment: CDR1 SQVTM and CDR2 ANQGSEA. Trimming left V 3 bases short and J 2 bases short, with 9 bases between. This CDR3 is built from 13 residues. The CDR3 loop is CSVDGPNTDTQYF. Here the CDR3 DNA reads TGCAGCGTTGATGGACCAAACACAGATACGCAGTATTTT.

This clonotype has a handful of counts. This chain joins TRBV7-9 and TRBJ1-3; D not resolved. Trimming stripped 1 base from V and 3 bases from J, with 10 bases between. Germline CDR1 reads SEHNR; CDR2 reads FQNEAQ (reference sequence). CDR3 size: 15 residues. CDR3 nucleotides: TGTGCCAGCAGCTTAGATGGAAAGGGTGGAAACACCATATATTTT. Its translation: CASSLDGKGGNTIYF. Full variable domain (outside the CDR3, taken from reference TRBV7-9 and TRBJ1-3): DTGVSQNPRHKITKRGQNVTFRCDPISEHNRLYWYRQTLGQGPEFLTYFQNEAQLEKSRLLSDRFSAERPKGSFSTLEIQRTEQGDSAMYLCASSLDGKGGNTIYFGEGSWLTVV.

The table lists this clonotype with a few counts. The rearrangement joins TRBV7-2 to TRBJ2-3, with 9 bases lining up with TRBD1. Losses at the gene ends were 2 bases for V and 3 bases for J; bases not matched to a gene: 6. The CDR3 spans 16 residues. Germline CDR1 reads SGHTA; CDR2 reads FQGNSA. The CDR3 loop is CASSLHRGQSTDTQYF. In DNA form, the CDR3 reads TGTGCCAGCAGCTTACACAGGGGGCAATCGACAGATACGCAGTATTTT.

The sample holds a few counts of this clonotype. V gene TRBV10-3 combines with J gene TRBJ2-7; no reliable D call. The CDR3 is made up of 13 amino acids. The V end was cut by 5 bases, the J end by 5 bases, with 13 bases between. Looked up from germline, CDR1 is ENHRY and CDR2 is SYGVKD. The CDR3 nucleotides read TGTGCCATCAGTTCGGGCTTAGCCCACGAGCAGTACTTC. Translated, it gives CAISSGLAHEQYF.

This clonotype was observed a few times. The chain is built from TRBV7-8 and TRBJ1-3; D not resolved. From germline, CDR1 is SGHVS and CDR2 FQNEAQ. V was cut by 1 base and J by 4 bases, with 14 bases left in between. The CDR3 is made up of 16 amino acids. The CDR3 here is CASSLGAGRGGNTIYF. The CDR3 DNA reads TGTGCCAGCAGCTTAGGAGCGGGAAGAGGCGGAAACACCATATATTTT.

This clonotype has at least ten counts. The chain links TRBV4-2 to TRBJ2-3, with D perhaps matching TRBD1 (6 bases). Trimming removed 4 bases from V and 2 bases from J, with 10 bases in between. Germline V lookup: CDR1 LGHNA, CDR2 YNFKEQ. This CDR3 is 14 amino acids long. CDR3 region: CASSPWDNTDTQYF. The DNA for the CDR3 is TGTGCCAGCAGCCCATGGGACAACACAGATACGCAGTATTTT.

This clonotype turned up a few times. The chain couples TRBV25-1 to TRBJ2-5, with 12 bases matching TRBD2. This CDR3 region has 15 residues. Germline-derived CDR1 and CDR2 are MGHDK and SYGVNS. J gave up 3 bases and V 9 bases, and 8 bases lay outside the gene matches. CDR3 in DNA: TGTGCCAGTTCACTAGCGGGAGGTCCGAAAGAGACCCAGTACTTC. The encoded protein is CASSLAGGPKETQYF.

The V gene is TRBV11-2, the J gene TRBJ2-5; TRBD2 is a possible D gene (6 bases). CDR3 size: 13 residues. The germline V gene has CDR1 SGHAT and CDR2 FQNNGV. Trimming stripped 1 base from V and 3 bases from J, with 6 bases between. The CDR3: CASSLGGKETQYF. The CDR3 bases are TGTGCCAGCAGCTTAGGCGGGAAAGAGACCCAGTACTTC.

This clonotype was seen more than once but under ten times. The genes are TRBV19 and TRBJ2-3; 10 bases map to TRBD2. CDR3 length: 18 amino acids. The V segment lost 0 bases and the J segment 3 bases; nucleotides outside the gene matches: 9. Germline lookup yields CDR1 LNHDA and CDR2 SQIVND (reference sequence). CDR3 sequence: CASSIDKGAGGPTDTQYF. As DNA, the CDR3 is TGTGCCAGTAGTATAGATAAAGGAGCGGGAGGGCCTACAGATACGCAGTATTTT.

This rearrangement joins TRBV5-1 to TRBJ2-1, with TRBD2 identical over 7 bases. The germline V gene encodes CDR1 SGHRS and CDR2 YFSETQ. V shed 3 bases and J 6 bases; nucleotides not matched to a gene: 6. The CDR3 totals 14 residues. This chain's CDR3 is CASSSRLAPNEQFF. The CDR3 coding sequence is TGCGCCAGCAGCTCCAGACTAGCCCCCAATGAGCAGTTCTTC.